These 25 T cell receptor beta chains share one sample of origin, sequenced in a study of CD4 and CD8 cells across lung adenocarcinoma regions. TCRdb reprocessed the PCR reads with MiXCR, giving one entry per CDR3 protein. Among thousands of distinct CDR3 sequences, 40% to 55% were seen once, and the ten largest hold approximately 16%. Sequencing input: CD4+ T cells from the margin of a lung tumor. Every receptor here comes from a female donor with lung adenocarcinoma. The CD4 and CD8 labels of this study may be unreliable.

This clonotype came up a few times. The V and J genes are TRBV30 and TRBJ2-1; 7 bases are shared with TRBD2. Germline values: CDR1 GTSNPN, CDR2 SVGIG (reference sequence). The CDR3 is 15 residues long. With V trimmed by 4 bases and J by 9 bases, 15 bases remained unmatched. DNA for the CDR3: TGTGCCTGGATGCGGAGCGGGACCGACGTTGGTGAGCAGTTCTTC. Residues: CAWMRSGTDVGEQFF. Supplemented by reference TRBV30 and TRBJ2-1, the full variable domain reads SQTIHQWPATLVQPVGSPLSLECTVEGTSNPNLYWYRQAAGRGLQLLFYSVGIGQISSEVPQNLSASRPQDRQFILSSKKLLLSDSGFYLCAWMRSGTDVGEQFFGPGTRLTVL.

The rearrangement joins TRBV11-2 to TRBJ2-1; 11 bases map to TRBD2. CDR1 and CDR2 (germline): SGHAT, FQNNGV. The V gene end was trimmed by 7 bases and the J gene end by 7 bases; junction bases not matched to a gene: 9. The CDR3 contains 15 residues. The CDR3 nucleotides are TGTGCCAGCACCTTGGGGACTAGCGGACTAAATGAGCAGTTCTTC. This translates into CASTLGTSGLNEQFF.

A note on this clonotype: Its ends do not fully match the called genes, so a read error is possible. The chain employs TRBV6-1 and TRBJ2-3; D not certain. Germline V CDR1 and CDR2: MNHNS, SASEGT. The length of the CDR3 is 16 residues. The CDR3 spells CASSEYHLASSDAQYF. CDR3 in DNA: TGTGCCAGCAGTGAATACCATCTCGCGAGCTCCGATGCGCAGTACTTT.

The chain couples TRBV6-1 to TRBJ2-1; TRBD1 matches 8 bases. This CDR3 region has 15 residues. V lost 3 bases and J lost 10; bases outside the gene matches: 11. Per germline, CDR1 MNHNS and CDR2 SASEGT. This CDR3 is CASSDGTGRGWEQFF. The CDR3 bases are TGTGCCAGCAGTGACGGGACAGGTAGAGGATGGGAGCAGTTCTTC.

The genes are TRBV6-1 and TRBJ2-1, with TRBD2 matching over 9 bases. The CDR3 totals 15 residues. Germline CDR1 and CDR2: MNHNS and SASEGT. V lost 6 bases to trimming and J lost 6 bases; unmatched junction nucleotides: 9. As DNA, the CDR3 is TGTGCCAGCAGGGGGGGACTAGCAGCTTCCAATGAGCAGTTCTTC. Its protein is CASRGGLAASNEQFF.

This clonotype was detected a few times. One junction end disagrees with the germline gene, perhaps due to a read error. This rearrangement joins TRBV6-2 or TRBV6-3 to TRBJ2-2; 9 nucleotides line up with TRBD1. CDR3 length: 17 amino acids. Germline loops: CDR1 MNHEY, CDR2 SVGEGT. CDR3 in DNA: TGTGCCAGCAGTTACACGACAGGGGGTTTGATCGGCGGGGAGCCGTTTTTT. Translation: CASSYTTGGLIGGEPFF.

The sample holds one count of this clonotype. Germline and junction disagree at one end, which may indicate a read error. As DNA, the CDR3 is TGTGCCAGGGGGCTCGGGGGCGGGGACCCAGATACCCAGTACTTT. It translates to CARGLGGGDPDTQYF. This chain connects TRBV27 to TRBJ2-3; either TRBD1 or TRBD2 may supply D (6 bases each). Per the germline V gene, CDR1 is MNHEY and CDR2 is SMNVEV (reference sequence). The CDR3 spans 15 residues.

The V call is TRBV6-5, the J call TRBJ1-2; D is ambiguous. CDR3 size: 13 residues. Trimming cost V 3 bases and J 4 bases, with 9 bases left between them. Per germline, CDR1 MNHEY and CDR2 SVGAGI. CDR3 in amino acids: CASSYGDPYGYTF. CDR3 bases: TGTGCCAGCAGTTATGGGGATCCCTATGGCTACACCTTC.

The table lists this clonotype with a few counts. The chain recombines TRBV6-5 with TRBJ1-5, with 7 bases aligning to TRBD1. With V trimmed by 3 bases and J by 4 bases, 12 bases remained unmatched. In germline, CDR1 is MNHEY, CDR2 SVGAGI. The CDR3 has 17 amino acids. This chain's CDR3 is CASSYYPDRAGNQPQHF. CDR3 coding DNA: TGTGCCAGCAGTTATTACCCCGACAGGGCCGGTAATCAGCCCCAGCATTTT.

This chain connects TRBV7-2 to TRBJ2-5; 12 bases agree with TRBD2. The trim removed 5 bases at V and 5 bases at J, leaving 6 bases unmatched. The CDR3 totals 15 residues. Germline V gene sequence: CDR1 SGHTA, CDR2 FQGNSA. CDR3 coding DNA: TGTGCCAGCAGCCCTCGGACTAGCGGGACGGAGACCCAGTACTTC. The encoded protein is CASSPRTSGTETQYF.

V is TRBV6-1 and J is TRBJ2-3, with D possibly being TRBD1 or TRBD2 (6 bases each). The J call may be in error: the DNA end matches TRBJ2-7 better. The CDR3 extends over 19 amino acids. The V gene's germline CDR1 is MNHNS and CDR2 SASEGT. CDR3 amino acids: CASSASRNLGGRAQDTQYF. For the CDR3, the DNA is TGTGCCAGCAGTGCCTCTCGAAACCTCGGGGGCCGTGCCCAAGATACGCAGTACTTC.

This clonotype is labeled large (0.1 to 1%). This chain joins TRBV6-1 and TRBJ2-7, with unresolved D. Trimming cost V 3 bases and J 2 bases, with 5 bases left between them. The germline CDR1 and CDR2 sequences are MNHNS and SASEGT. The CDR3 is 12 residues long. The DNA of the CDR3 is TGTGCCAGCAGTGACGGACCCTACGAGCAGTACTTC. Protein sequence: CASSDGPYEQYF.

The sample holds many counts of this clonotype. V usage is TRBV20-1 and J usage is TRBJ2-3; D possibly corresponds to TRBD1 (6 bases). The CDR3 is made up of 11 amino acids. Trimming cost V 5 bases and J 5 bases, with 8 bases left between them. Germline V gene data show CDR1 as DFQATT and CDR2 as SNEGSKA (reference sequence). The CDR3 DNA sequence: TGCAGTGCTCACAGGGAAGATACGCAGTATTTT. It specifies CSAHREDTQYF.

This clonotype was seen more than once but under ten times. The chain combines TRBV7-2 with TRBJ1-2, with D possibly matching TRBD1 (5 bases). Germline CDR1 and CDR2: SGHTA and FQGNSA. Trimming pared 2 bases from V and 8 bases from J, leaving 18 bases between. CDR3 length: 15 amino acids. The CDR3 sequence is CASSLFPSIGGGYTF. CDR3 nucleotides: TGTGCCAGCAGCTTATTCCCGAGTATTGGGGGAGGCTACACCTTC.

In this sample, this clonotype is medium-sized. This chain links TRBV10-3 with TRBJ2-2; the match to TRBD2 covers 8 bases. This CDR3 spans 14 amino acids. Germline V CDR1 and CDR2: ENHRY, SYGVKD. J was trimmed by 4 bases and V by 2 bases; bases with no gene match: 0. The chain's CDR3 is CAISEREGTGELFF. The CDR3 region has the DNA TGTGCCATCAGTGAGCGGGAGGGCACCGGGGAGCTGTTTTTT.

The genes are TRBV6-1 and TRBJ2-5; D is unresolved. The J call may be faulty, since TRBJ2-7 better matches the DNA end. The CDR3 is made up of 15 amino acids. Germline loops: CDR1 MNHNS, CDR2 SASEGT. CDR3 protein: CASSEAVSDSYEQYF. The CDR3 region has the DNA TGTGCCAGCAGTGAGGCCGTATCCGACTCCTACGAGCAGTACTTC.

This clonotype was seen a few times. The chain combines TRBV4-2 with TRBJ2-5; 8 nucleotides align to TRBD2. J lost 7 bases, V lost 1 base, and 5 bases had no gene match. The CDR3 sequence is 14 residues long. Germline V gene data show CDR1 as LGHNA and CDR2 as YNFKEQ. In nucleotides, the CDR3 is TGTGCCAGCAGCCAAGGAGCCACTAGCGGGACCCAGTACTTC. It specifies CASSQGATSGTQYF.

By proportion, this clonotype is medium-sized. V gene TRBV12-5 combines with J gene TRBJ1-3, with 7 bases that match TRBD1. With 0 bases clipped from V and 3 bases from J, the junction kept 8 bases outside the gene matches. The CDR3 contains 17 residues. The germline gives CDR1 LGHNT, CDR2 FRNRAP. Here the CDR3 DNA reads TGTGCTAGTGGTTTGGTAGCCGGTGACAGGGATGGAAACACCATATATTTT. Translating gives CASGLVAGDRDGNTIYF.

V is TRBV6-1 and J is TRBJ2-7; D is possibly TRBD1 or TRBD2 (5 bases each). Germline CDR1 is MNHNS and CDR2 is SASEGT. The V gene lost 4 bases and the J gene lost 4 bases, with 17 bases spanning the gap. The CDR3 sequence is 15 residues long. DNA of the CDR3: TGTGCCAGCAGTGGCTCTTGGGACCCCCTTTACGAGCAGTACGTC. Translated: CASSGSWDPLYEQYV.

This clonotype was seen many times. The chain recombines TRBV12-3 or TRBV12-4 with TRBJ1-5; maybe TRBD1 (6 bases). Trimming shortened V by 6 bases and J by 6 bases, and 15 bases separated the two germline ends. The CDR3 has 14 amino acids. The CDR3 is CASRGIQGGQPQHF. The CDR3 DNA sequence: TGTGCCAGCAGGGGGATACAGGGAGGTCAGCCCCAGCATTTT.

A few counts support this clonotype. The genes are TRBV6-5 and TRBJ2-1; 10 positions agree with TRBD2. V shed 2 bases, J shed 7 bases, and the junction held 5 bases outside the gene matches. CDR1 and CDR2 from the germline V gene are MNHEY and SVGAGI. The CDR3 length is 15 residues. The CDR3 sequence is CASSYVAGGLNEQFF. The CDR3 nucleotides are TGTGCCAGCAGTTACGTAGCGGGAGGTTTAAATGAGCAGTTCTTC.

This clonotype is categorized as large. The rearrangement links TRBV6-1 to TRBJ2-1; 11 bases are a match to TRBD2. V gave up 4 bases and J gave up 9 bases; unmatched junction bases: 8. This CDR3 is 15 amino acids long. Germline CDR1 and CDR2: MNHNS and SASEGT. The CDR3 sequence is CASSGGTSGSGEQFF. The CDR3 DNA is TGTGCCAGCAGTGGAGGAACTAGCGGGAGCGGTGAGCAGTTCTTC.

This clonotype was seen many times. The chain employs TRBV6-5 and TRBJ2-1; possible D gene TRBD1, 5 bases. This CDR3 is built from 14 residues. V was clipped by 2 bases and J by 4 bases, with 9 bases between them. Per the germline V gene, CDR1 is MNHEY and CDR2 is SVGAGI. CDR3 coding DNA: TGTGCCAGCAGTTACAGCAGGGTGTACAATGAGCAGTTCTTC. This translates into CASSYSRVYNEQFF.

This clonotype was found once. The V call is TRBV10-1, the J call TRBJ2-3; D might be TRBD2 (7 bases). The J call may not be correct, given that the DNA end is closer to TRBJ2-7. The CDR3 runs to 15 residues. The germline V gene has CDR1 WNHNN and CDR2 SYGVQD (reference sequence). CDR3 sequence (DNA): TGCGCCAGCACCCCGGGGGGCCGAGCAGAAGACACGCAGTACTTC. Translated: CASTPGGRAEDTQYF.

This chain joins TRBV11-2 and TRBJ2-7; no firm D call. There are 11 residues in the CDR3. Trimming removed 1 base from V and 3 bases from J, with 1 base in between. The germline CDR1 and CDR2 sequences are SGHAT and FQNNGV. Here the CDR3 DNA reads TGTGCCAGCAGCTTAGTCTACGAGCAGTACTTC. It is translated as CASSLVYEQYF.